This T cell receptor (beta chain) was recorded in a study of molecular identifiers for immune sequencing clone quantification. Study-wide results and caveats: Naive cells had under 1% of molecules in clones above 20 RNA copies, effectors over 97%. Jurkat TCR RNA spiked in from one cell reportedly remained identifiable amid one million naive cells.

This clonotype is classed as medium-sized. Antigen specificity is unknown. Naive CD8 sequencing libraries were generated from around 20,000 to 990,000 sorted cells, with 10%, 30% or 50% RNA as input. Using its own MiXCR run on the PCR reads, TCRdb lists one record per CDR3 protein. The sample carries more than 9,500 distinct CDR3 sequences, approximately 18% recorded once. This CDR3 comprises 18 residues. Germline V gene data show CDR1 as DFQATT and CDR2 as SNEGSKA (reference sequence). V lost 3 bases, J lost 2 bases, and 19 bases stayed unmatched. This receptor was taken from a human donor in good health. Some libraries in this study had Jurkat cell RNA spiked in. The chain couples TRBV20-1 to TRBJ2-7; TRBD2 aligns across 7 bases. Sequenced sample: naive CD8+ T cells from blood, with Jurkat cell RNA spiked in. Subset of the sample: FACS-sorted CD8+CD4-CCR7+CD45RA+ naive T cells. This CDR3 is CSARTRSSLVGGPYEQYF. Written as DNA, the CDR3 is TGCAGTGCTAGGACCCGTTCCTCTTTAGTGGGAGGGCCCTACGAGCAGTACTTC.